The 27 T cell receptor beta chains given below trace back to one sample, sequenced in a study of molecular identifiers for immune sequencing clone quantification. One entry per CDR3 protein, called by TCRdb with MiXCR from the PCR reads. This table holds 70,000 to 95,000 distinct CDR3 sequences, around 19% found once. Sequenced: naive CD8+ T cells from blood, with Jurkat cell RNA spiked in. The sample's subset: FACS-sorted CD8+CD4-CCR7+CD45RA+ naive T cells. The receptors were gathered from a human donor in good health. Some libraries in this study had Jurkat cell RNA spiked in.

At least ten counts were recorded for this clonotype. The V and J genes are TRBV20-1 and TRBJ2-3; 10 nucleotides match TRBD2. V shed 1 base and J 0 bases; nucleotides not matched to a gene: 7. Germline V gene lookup returns CDR1 DFQATT and CDR2 SNEGSKA (reference sequence). This CDR3 contains 17 residues. CDR3 bases: TGCAGTGCTAGAGCCCCACTAGCGGGGCGTAGCACAGATACGCAGTATTTT. Its translation is CSARAPLAGRSTDTQYF.

The chain carries TRBV14 and TRBJ2-3; D may correspond to TRBD1 or TRBD2 (5 bases each). Trimming took 4 bases from V and 1 from J, leaving 6 bases between them. The CDR3 extends over 13 amino acids. Germline V gene data show CDR1 as SGHDN and CDR2 as FVKESK. CDR3 coding DNA: TGTGCCAGCAGCCCGGGGCGCACAGATACGCAGTATTTT. This codes for CASSPGRTDTQYF.

This clonotype appeared a single time. This sequence may be a read error, since a much larger clone differs from it by one base. The J gene is TRBJ1-1, the V gene TRBV5-1; the match to TRBD1 covers 7 bases. Germline V lookup: CDR1 SGHRS, CDR2 YFSETQ. The CDR3 is 15 residues long. Here the CDR3 DNA reads TGCGCCAGCGGCTTGAGACAGGGCTCGAACACTGAAGCTTTCTTT. Translation gives CASGLRQGSNTEAFF.

This clonotype was seen ten or more times. J is TRBJ2-5 and V is TRBV4-3; TRBD1 matches at 8 bases. Per the germline V gene, CDR1 is LGHNA and CDR2 is YSLEER. V was pared by 5 bases and J by 5 bases, with 10 bases of the junction left unmatched. This CDR3 is built from 15 residues. CDR3 in amino acids: CASSNGPGGRETQYF. Here the CDR3 DNA reads TGCGCCAGCAGCAACGGGCCAGGGGGCCGTGAGACCCAGTACTTC.

This clonotype was counted ten times or more. The chain recombines TRBV13 with TRBJ2-4; D remains ambiguous. The CDR3 has 13 amino acids. From germline, CDR1 is PRHDT and CDR2 FYEKMQ (reference sequence). The germline V and J ends were trimmed by 2 bases and 5 bases, with 7 bases remaining between them. This chain's CDR3 is CASSLRYQNIQYF. CDR3 bases: TGTGCCAGCAGCTTAAGATATCAAAACATTCAGTACTTC.

This clonotype was counted between two and nine times. A much larger clone sits a single nucleotide away, making a read error possible. The rearrangement links TRBV11-2 to TRBJ2-7, with 7 positions matching TRBD2. This CDR3 comprises 14 residues. Germline V gene sequence: CDR1 SGHAT, CDR2 FQNNGV. CDR3 bases: TGTGCCAGCACCCCAGTGGAGGGAGGGTACGAGCAGTGCTTC. It is translated as CASTPVEGGYEQCF.

This clonotype showed up many times. The CDR3 region has the DNA TGTGCCATCAAATTCGAGTCTAGCACAGATACGCAGTATTTT. Protein product: CAIKFESSTDTQYF. The V gene is TRBV10-3, the J gene TRBJ2-3; D remains ambiguous. Per germline, CDR1 ENHRY and CDR2 SYGVKD. V lost 7 bases and J lost 0, with 11 bases in between. The length of the CDR3 is 14 residues.

With regard to this clonotype: A much larger clone lies one base from this, so it may be a read error. The chain recombines TRBV2 with TRBJ2-7; D uncertain. Germline CDR1 and CDR2: SNHLY and FYNNEI. The CDR3 is 14 amino acids. The CDR3 here is CVSSEAWGSYEQYF. CDR3 nucleotides: TGTGTCAGCAGTGAAGCCTGGGGCTCCTACGAGCAGTACTTC. The full variable domain, in which reference TRBV2 and TRBJ2-7 provide the parts outside the CDR3, is EPEVTQTPSHQVTQMGQEVILRCVPISNHLYFYWYRQILGQKVEFLVSFYNNEISEKSEIFDDQFSVERPDGSNFTLKIRSTKLEDSAMYFCVSSEAWGSYEQYFGPGTRLTVT.

This clonotype was seen repeatedly, ten times or more. A junction boundary mismatches the germline segment, possibly from a read error. The chain uses TRBV12-5 and TRBJ1-1; D call uncertain. CDR1 and CDR2 from the germline V gene are LGHNT and FRNRAP. The CDR3 covers 11 residues. For the CDR3, the DNA is TGTGCTAATGGTCCCGGCAGTGAAGCTTTCTTT. Translating it yields CANGPGSEAFF.

This clonotype has at least ten counts. V is TRBV2 and J is TRBJ2-3; 7 nucleotides agree with TRBD1. Germline lookup yields CDR1 SNHLY and CDR2 FYNNEI. After removal of 6 bases from V and 2 bases from J, the junction contained 8 bases not matched to a gene. This CDR3 contains 15 residues. CDR3 amino acids: CASRSGTAHTDTQYF. The CDR3 DNA sequence: TGTGCCAGCAGGTCCGGGACAGCCCACACAGATACGCAGTATTTT.

The CDR3 region has the DNA TGTGCCATCCGGCTGGGGATTAACACTGAAGCTTTCTTT. Encoded protein: CAIRLGINTEAFF. J is TRBJ1-1 and V is TRBV10-3; D is uncertain. V was shortened by 8 bases and J by 2 bases, with 12 bases between the two germline ends. CDR3 length: 13 amino acids. Germline loops: CDR1 ENHRY, CDR2 SYGVKD.

With regard to this clonotype: This may be a read error, as it is one base from a much larger clone. The chain is built from TRBV7-9 and TRBJ2-7; D tentatively reads TRBD1 or TRBD2 (5 bases each). Germline values: CDR1 SEHNR, CDR2 FQNEAQ (reference sequence). The CDR3 sequence is 15 residues long. For the CDR3, the DNA is TGTACCAGCAGCCGAGGGGACCGTTCCTTCTACGAGCAGTACTTC. Amino acids: CTSSRGDRSFYEQYF.

About this clonotype: It may be a read error: a sequence one base away is much more abundant. The DNA of the CDR3 is TGTGCCAGCAGCCAAGAGACTAGTCGAGATGAGCGGTTCTTC. Protein sequence: CASSQETSRDERFF. The chain uses TRBV7-9 and TRBJ2-1, with D tentatively TRBD2 (6 bases). The CDR3 has 14 amino acids. Germline V gene lookup returns CDR1 SEHNR and CDR2 FQNEAQ (reference sequence).

This clonotype was found many times. The chain links TRBV13 to TRBJ2-5; no clear D. In germline, CDR1 is PRHDT, CDR2 FYEKMQ (reference sequence). The V end lost 2 bases, the J end lost 13 bases, and 14 bases lay between the germline ends. This CDR3 contains 12 residues. CDR3 sequence reads: CASSLYAEAPYF. The CDR3 DNA is TGTGCCAGCAGCTTATATGCTGAGGCTCCGTACTTC.

This clonotype was seen at least ten times. The chain is built from TRBV12-3 or TRBV12-4 and TRBJ2-3, with D possibly matching TRBD1 (5 bases). The CDR3 runs 16 residues. The V gene lost 0 bases and the J gene lost 3 bases, with 13 bases spanning the gap. CDR3 loop: CASSLAPTGRTDTQYF. DNA for the CDR3: TGTGCCAGCAGTTTAGCGCCTACAGGCCGGACAGATACGCAGTATTTT.

At least ten counts were recorded for this clonotype. V usage is TRBV7-8 and J usage is TRBJ2-7; D gene unclear. This CDR3 spans 12 amino acids. Germline V lookup: CDR1 SGHVS, CDR2 FQNEAQ. V was cut by 0 bases and J by 3 bases, with 3 bases left in between. Written as DNA, the CDR3 is TGTGCCAGCAGCTTAGCGGTCTACGAGCAGTACTTC. Amino acid sequence: CASSLAVYEQYF.

Many counts were recorded for this clonotype. The chain carries TRBV4-3 and TRBJ2-5, with D possibly being TRBD1 or TRBD2 (5 bases each). CDR3 size: 14 residues. V gave up 2 bases and J gave up 1 base, with 8 bases separating them. Germline V CDR1 and CDR2: LGHNA, YSLEER. Here the CDR3 reads CASSQRDRQETQYF. The CDR3 DNA sequence: TGCGCCAGCAGCCAAAGGGACCGCCAAGAGACCCAGTACTTC.

The chain has TRBV15 and TRBJ2-7; 7 positions match TRBD1. Looked up from germline, CDR1 is LNHNV and CDR2 is YYDKDF (reference sequence). The J segment lost 0 bases and the V segment lost 0 bases, leaving 8 bases of the junction unmatched. The CDR3 runs 17 residues. CDR3 loop: CATSREPRTGLSYEQYF. CDR3 nucleotide sequence: TGTGCCACCAGCAGAGAACCCCGGACAGGTCTCTCCTACGAGCAGTACTTC.

This clonotype was found many times. The gene calls are TRBV11-2 and TRBJ2-3; a weak D match, TRBD2 (5 bases). The length of the CDR3 is 15 residues. Trimming stripped 0 bases from V and 0 bases from J, with 7 bases between. Per germline, CDR1 SGHAT and CDR2 FQNNGV. The CDR3 protein is CASSLEKRSTDTQYF. The CDR3, as DNA: TGTGCCAGCAGCTTAGAGAAGCGGAGCACAGATACGCAGTATTTT.

As concerns this clonotype: A single base separates this from a much larger clone, so it may be a read error. No conserved phenylalanine or tryptophan ends this CDR3, so it is likely a read error. This chain connects TRBV27 to TRBJ1-2; 9 nucleotides match TRBD1. This CDR3 has 14 residues. V shed 5 bases and J 4 bases; nucleotides not matched to a gene: 5. The germline gives CDR1 MNHEY, CDR2 SMNVEV (reference sequence). CDR3 amino acids: CASSPGTGRYGYTS. CDR3 DNA sequence: TGTGCCAGCAGTCCAGGGACAGGGCGCTATGGCTACACCTCC.

This clonotype was counted a few times. The chain combines TRBV11-1 with TRBJ2-5; D possibly corresponds to TRBD1 (6 bases). V shed 1 base and J shed 0 bases, with 9 bases lying between them. The germline gives CDR1 SGHAT, CDR2 FQDESV (reference sequence). This CDR3 spans 15 amino acids. The CDR3 reads CASSLVGTHQETQYF. The CDR3 DNA sequence: TGTGCCAGCAGCTTAGTCGGGACACACCAAGAGACCCAGTACTTC.

The genes are TRBV5-6 and TRBJ2-5; D is uncertain. This CDR3 is built from 13 residues. Germline lookup yields CDR1 SGHDT and CDR2 YYEEEE. V lost 0 bases to trimming and J lost 7 bases, with 10 bases between them. The CDR3 DNA sequence: TGTGCCAGCAGCTTGGCGTCCAGAGGGACCCAGTACTTC. Protein: CASSLASRGTQYF.

This clonotype has ten or more counts. The chain couples TRBV12-3 or TRBV12-4 to TRBJ2-7; 7 positions agree with TRBD1. The CDR3 totals 13 residues. The junction had 5 bases not matched to a gene; V was cut back by 6 bases and J by 3 bases. CDR3 protein: CASSWDSDYEQYF. Written as DNA, the CDR3 is TGTGCCAGCAGCTGGGACAGCGACTACGAGCAGTACTTC.

This clonotype appeared many times. The V call is TRBV4-1, the J call TRBJ1-1; weak D call: TRBD1 (6 bases). From germline, CDR1 is MGHRA and CDR2 YSYEKL. Between the trimmed V and J ends, which lost 2 bases and 7 bases, there was a span of 11 bases. The CDR3 has 13 amino acids. CDR3 protein: CASSQKGRGEAFF. The CDR3 DNA is TGCGCCAGCAGCCAAAAAGGCAGGGGTGAAGCTTTCTTT.

This clonotype was counted at least ten times. The V and J genes are TRBV20-1 and TRBJ2-7; tentative D call: TRBD2 (5 bases). CDR3 length: 14 residues. Germline V lookup: CDR1 DFQATT, CDR2 SNEGSKA (reference sequence). Deletions cut 3 bases from V and 1 base from J, with 13 bases between. CDR3 loop: CSARGVWDSYEQYF. The CDR3 DNA sequence: TGCAGTGCTAGGGGAGTATGGGATTCCTACGAGCAGTACTTC.

This clonotype has a count of ten or more. The chain recombines TRBV7-9 with TRBJ1-1; perhaps TRBD1 as D (5 bases). The V and J ends lost 3 bases and 11 bases respectively, with 22 bases between them. This CDR3 region has 15 residues. Germline CDR1 reads SEHNR; CDR2 reads FQNEAQ (reference sequence). The CDR3 sequence: CASSFPGAHIEGAFF. CDR3 DNA sequence: TGTGCCAGCAGCTTTCCCGGGGCCCACATTGAGGGGGCTTTCTTT.

This clonotype was observed at least ten times. J is TRBJ2-1 and V is TRBV7-9; either TRBD1 or TRBD2 may supply D (6 bases each). V was shortened by 4 bases and J by 7 bases, with 17 bases between the two germline ends. The CDR3 runs 15 residues. Germline lookup yields CDR1 SEHNR and CDR2 FQNEAQ (reference sequence). CDR3 nucleotides: TGTGCCAGCAGCTACGTTGGGGGGCGCAGGAATGAGCAGTTCTTC. Translated: CASSYVGGRRNEQFF.